This T cell receptor beta chain was identified in a study of blood T cell repertoires in COVID-19. Background on the study: Specimens from acute and convalescent COVID-19 originated in the United States, Italy and Spain.

TCRdb's table, derived via immunoSEQ multiplex PCR, lists solely in-frame clones and lacks some. The sample holds approximately 230,000 clones, about four fifths seen once. CDR1 KGHDR and CDR2 SFDVKD come from the germline V gene. The junction had 6 bases not matched to a gene; V was cut back by 3 bases and J by 6 bases. The CDR3 has 16 amino acids. This chain joins TRBV24-1 and TRBJ1-4, with 10 bases that match TRBD1. The sample taken for sequencing was peripheral blood. The sequence derives from a man of 80 years or more with acute or convalescent COVID-19. The CDR3 DNA follows: TGTGCCACCAGTGATCCAGGGACAGGGGATTATGAAAAACTGTTTTTT. Translation gives CATSDPGTGDYEKLFF.